A single sample is the source of the 3 T cell receptor beta chains below, sequenced in a study of blood T cell repertoires in COVID-19. Sequencing used immunoSEQ multiplex PCR; TCRdb keeps in-frame clones, though not all of them. Among about 210,000 clones listed, around 90% were seen once. Source material: peripheral blood. These receptors were taken from a man aged 25-45 years with acute or convalescent COVID-19.

The rearrangement joins TRBV5-1 to TRBJ1-4; 8 positions agree with TRBD1. The CDR3 loop spans 14 amino acids. Germline CDR1 is SGHRS and CDR2 is YFSETQ. The V and J ends lost 4 bases and 8 bases, in that order; junction bases with no gene match: 7. CDR3 region: CASSERTGSEKLFF. In DNA, the CDR3 is TGCGCCAGCAGCGAAAGGACAGGGTCGGAAAAACTGTTTTTT.

This rearrangement joins TRBV19 to TRBJ1-5, with D perhaps TRBD1 (5 bases). Germline V gene data show CDR1 as LNHDA and CDR2 as SQIVND (reference sequence). There are 12 residues in the CDR3. V lost 4 bases to trimming and J lost 6 bases, with 7 bases between them. This CDR3 is CASSTRVQPQHF. As DNA, the CDR3 is TGTGCCAGTAGTACCAGGGTTCAGCCCCAGCATTTT.

The chain carries TRBV18 and TRBJ1-2; no clear D. Looked up from germline, CDR1 is KGHSH and CDR2 is LQKENI. The CDR3 contains 13 residues. With 6 bases removed from V and 4 bases from J, the gap between germline ends came to 12 bases. CDR3 bases: TGTGCCAGCTCCCCGCGGGAGGTCTATGGCTACACCTTC. The encoded protein is CASSPREVYGYTF.